The 21 T cell receptor beta chains below were found in one sample sequenced in a study of T cells in tumors after PD-1 blockade (dated by TCRdb to about 2019). This specimen's time point label, interpreted: before anti-PD-1 therapy. Receptor amplification or capture employed the immunoSEQ multiplex PCR assay. What TCRdb holds here is the immuneACCESS table cut down to in-frame rearrangements. Part of the clones is not present; checked against another copy, under half of the missing clones reflect an unresolved V gene, and the others are unexplained. This sample lists fewer than 15,000 clones; approximately 63% were detected once. The ten largest clones add up to about 16% of the sample. Specimen: tumor tissue, collected before anti-PD-1 treatment. The receptors were gathered from a human donor with basal cell carcinoma.

The table lists this clone with a count of one. The chain carries TRBV7-9 and TRBJ2-5, with 8 bases that match TRBD2. The CDR3 sequence is 16 residues long. Germline trimming cut 3 bases from V and 2 bases from J; bases unmatched to any gene: 8. The V gene's germline CDR1 is SEHNR and CDR2 FQNEAQ (reference sequence). The CDR3 loop reads CASSFRGGDAQETQYF. In DNA, the CDR3 is TGTGCCAGCAGCTTTCGGGGGGGAGATGCTCAAGAGACCCAGTACTTC.

This chain uses TRBV24-1 with TRBJ2-1, with D tentatively TRBD1 or TRBD2 (5 bases each). This CDR3 spans 15 amino acids. V dropped 4 bases and J dropped 5 bases, with 14 bases sitting between them. Germline CDR1 is KGHDR and CDR2 is SFDVKD. This CDR3 is CATSDQGRQNNEQFF. The DNA of the CDR3 is TGTGCCACCAGTGACCAGGGACGGCAGAACAATGAGCAGTTCTTC.

The V gene is TRBV7-9, the J gene TRBJ1-1; D unclear. The CDR3 has 13 residues. Looked up from germline, CDR1 is SEHNR and CDR2 is FQNEAQ (reference sequence). V was cut by 4 bases and J by 1 base, with 7 bases left in between. For the CDR3, the DNA is TGTGCCAGCAGCTCGGGCGGGAACACTGAAGCTTTCTTT. It specifies CASSSGGNTEAFF.

The chain joins TRBV4-3 to TRBJ2-7; 8 nucleotides line up with TRBD1. Trimming cost V 4 bases and J 0 bases; bases outside gene matches: 8. Per the germline V gene, CDR1 is LGHNA and CDR2 is YSLEER. The CDR3 is 16 residues long. The CDR3 nucleotides are TGCGCCAGCAGCCCGGACAGGGTTGTCCCCTCCTACGAGCAGTACTTC. Translation gives CASSPDRVVPSYEQYF.

The chain is built from TRBV19 and TRBJ2-2; possibly TRBD1 for D (6 bases). The length of the CDR3 is 14 residues. V lost 3 bases and J lost 4, with 9 bases in between. Germline V CDR1 and CDR2: LNHDA, SQIVND (reference sequence). CDR3 DNA: TGTGCCAGTAGTATCAGGGGCGGCACCGGGGAGCTGTTTTTT. Translated, it gives CASSIRGGTGELFF.

The table lists this clone with a few counts. V is TRBV4-2 and J is TRBJ2-3, with TRBD1 matching over 7 bases. Looked up from germline, CDR1 is LGHNA and CDR2 is YNFKEQ. The CDR3 consists of 18 residues. J lost 0 bases, V lost 2 bases, and 11 bases had no gene match. The CDR3 is CASSQPPAGRGSTDTQYF. The CDR3 DNA reads as TGTGCCAGCAGCCAACCCCCCGCGGGCAGGGGGAGCACAGATACGCAGTATTTT.

The rearrangement uses TRBV12-3 or TRBV12-4 and TRBJ1-6; no reliable D call. CDR3 length equals 13 residues. The germline V and J ends were trimmed by 7 bases and 11 bases, with 15 bases remaining between them. The CDR3 reads CASTTGREAPLHF. In DNA, the CDR3 is TGTGCCAGCACCACCGGGAGAGAGGCACCCCTCCACTTT.

The chain has TRBV28 and TRBJ1-2, with D unresolved. The CDR3 totals 16 residues. Trimming cost V 7 bases and J 8 bases, with 26 bases left between them. Germline V gives CDR1 MDHEN, CDR2 SYDVKM. Here the CDR3 reads CASTAFLNGWSMGYTF. For the CDR3, the DNA is TGTGCCAGCACAGCGTTCCTGAACGGTTGGTCAATGGGCTACACCTTC.

By sample share, this clone is medium-sized. The chain is built from TRBV18 and TRBJ2-2; 7 nucleotides match TRBD1. V gave up 5 bases and J gave up 9 bases; unmatched junction bases: 12. Germline CDR1 KGHSH, CDR2 LQKENI. The CDR3 sequence is 15 residues long. The CDR3 DNA is TGTGCCAGCTCATCGGGACAGTCATCGTCAAGGGAGCTGTTTTTT. As protein: CASSSGQSSSRELFF.

The chain combines TRBV30 with TRBJ1-3; D unresolved. Trimming took off 1 base at V and 2 bases at J, with 6 bases between the two ends. CDR1 and CDR2 from the germline V gene are GTSNPN and SVGIG (reference sequence). CDR3 length equals 13 residues. CDR3 nucleotide sequence: TGTGCCTGGAGTGGGGGAGCTGGAAACACCATATATTTT. Its protein product is CAWSGGAGNTIYF.

The chain recombines TRBV15 with TRBJ2-1; TRBD1 is a possible D gene (6 bases). Germline CDR1 and CDR2: LNHNV and YYDKDF (reference sequence). The V end lost 5 bases, the J end lost 7 bases, and 15 bases lay between the germline ends. This CDR3 is built from 14 residues. CDR3 sequence: CATSDTGTTNEQFF. DNA for the CDR3: TGTGCCACCAGCGACACCGGGACAACGAATGAGCAGTTCTTC.

The V and J genes are TRBV5-5 and TRBJ2-3, with TRBD2 matching over 12 bases. The CDR3 extends over 16 amino acids. Germline V gene data show CDR1 as SGHKS and CDR2 as YYEKEE (reference sequence). V lost 1 base and J lost 2; bases outside the gene matches: 2. CDR3 in DNA: TGTGCCAGCAGCTTGACTAGCGGGAGGCTCACAGATACGCAGTATTTT. The encoded protein is CASSLTSGRLTDTQYF. Full variable domain (rest looked up from reference TRBV5-5 and TRBJ2-3): DAGVTQSPTHLIKTRGQQVTLRCSPISGHKSVSWYQQVLGQGPQFIFQYYEKEERGRGNFPDRFSARQFPNYSSELNVNALLLGDSALYLCASSLTSGRLTDTQYFGPGTRLTVL.

The CDR3 is CATSGGFSTDTQYF. For the CDR3, the DNA is TGTGCCACCTCTGGGGGATTCTCAACAGATACGCAGTATTTT. The chain is built from TRBV5-8 and TRBJ2-3; D assignment may be TRBD1 or TRBD2 (5 bases each). This CDR3 contains 14 residues. V dropped 9 bases and J dropped 3 bases, with 17 bases sitting between them. Germline-derived CDR1 and CDR2 are SGHTS and YDEGEE.

The V gene is TRBV6-2 or TRBV6-3, the J gene TRBJ2-7; D gene unclear. Looked up from germline, CDR1 is MNHEY and CDR2 is SVGEGT. Trimming left V 2 bases short and J 5 bases short, with 4 bases between. The CDR3 contains 11 residues. The CDR3 nucleotides are TGTGCCAGCAGTTACCTACACGAGCAGTACTTC. This translates into CASSYLHEQYF.

This clone was found a few times. The chain joins TRBV27 to TRBJ2-7, with TRBD1 matching over 7 bases. Germline CDR1 reads MNHEY; CDR2 reads SMNVEV (reference sequence). CDR3 length: 14 amino acids. The V segment lost 6 bases and the J segment 4 bases; nucleotides outside the gene matches: 9. CDR3 sequence (DNA): TGTGCCAGCAGGAGACAGGGTTTTTTGTACGAGCAGTACTTC. Amino acid sequence: CASRRQGFLYEQYF.

The CDR3 nucleotides read TGCGCCAGCAGTCAATGGGGGAGGAACACTGAAGCTTTCTTT. Translated, it gives CASSQWGRNTEAFF. The rearrangement uses TRBV23-1 and TRBJ1-1; D might be TRBD1 (5 bases). TRBV23-1 is recorded as an ORF, its role being uncertain. Between the trimmed V and J ends, which lost 1 base and 1 base, there was a span of 7 bases. CDR3 length: 14 amino acids.

The chain uses TRBV7-2 and TRBJ2-2; maybe TRBD1 (5 bases). The CDR3 has 13 residues. Germline lookup yields CDR1 SGHTA and CDR2 FQGNSA. V lost 8 bases and J 8 bases, leaving 15 bases between the germline ends. The CDR3 loop is CASGAAVGGELFF. The CDR3 DNA sequence: TGTGCCAGCGGGGCGGCGGTAGGTGGGGAGCTGTTTTTT.

This clone was counted between two and nine times. The gene calls are TRBV11-3 and TRBJ2-1; 14 nucleotides line up with TRBD2. This CDR3 spans 16 amino acids. Germline V gives CDR1 SGHNT, CDR2 YENEEA. Trimming at V came to 5 bases and at J to 5 bases, leaving 5 bases not matched to a gene. CDR3 nucleotides: TGTGCCAGCAGCGTCGGGACTAGCGGGAGACACAATGAGCAGTTCTTC. Translation: CASSVGTSGRHNEQFF.

This clone is medium-sized by share. The J gene is TRBJ1-6, the V gene TRBV20-1; 8 bases are shared with TRBD1. CDR1 and CDR2 (germline): DFQATT, SNEGSKA (reference sequence). The CDR3 loop spans 16 amino acids. With V trimmed by 3 bases and J by 7 bases, 11 bases remained unmatched. In DNA form, the CDR3 reads TGCAGTGCTAGTGCACAGGGGGAATTTCGGAATTCACCCCTCCACTTT. Translation: CSASAQGEFRNSPLHF.

The chain employs TRBV6-5 and TRBJ1-5; D possibly corresponds to TRBD1 (6 bases). V lost 7 bases and J 7 bases, leaving 11 bases between the germline ends. From germline, CDR1 is MNHEY and CDR2 SVGAGI. The CDR3 runs 12 residues. For the CDR3, the DNA is TGTGCCAGCAATCGCGGGGGCCAGCCCCAGCATTTT. Translation gives CASNRGGQPQHF.

The chain's CDR3 is CASSVDGGVNEQYF. As DNA, the CDR3 is TGTGCCAGCAGCGTAGATGGGGGAGTGAACGAGCAGTACTTC. The chain links TRBV9 to TRBJ2-7, with D perhaps TRBD1 or TRBD2 (5 bases each). The length of the CDR3 is 14 residues. Trimming left V 0 bases short and J 5 bases short, with 12 bases between. From germline, CDR1 is SGDLS and CDR2 YYNGEE.